What follows are 5 T cell receptor beta chains derived from one specimen sequenced in a study of blood T cell repertoires in COVID-19. Some clones are missing from TCRdb's copy, which holds only in-frame ones; the method was immunoSEQ multiplex PCR. This sample has approximately 220,000 clones; approximately 83% occur once, and the top ten carry roughly 2.3%. The specimen was peripheral blood. Every receptor here comes from a woman aged 55-70 years with acute or convalescent COVID-19.

The CDR3 region has the DNA TGTGCCAGCAGTGAAGGGGCAGGGGGCACAGATACGCAGTATTTT. Its translation: CASSEGAGGTDTQYF. V usage is TRBV2 and J usage is TRBJ2-3, with D perhaps TRBD1 (6 bases). Germline V gene sequence: CDR1 SNHLY, CDR2 FYNNEI. This CDR3 is 15 amino acids long. The V end was cut by 1 base, the J end by 1 base, with 9 bases between.

Only one count was recorded for this clone. The gene calls are TRBV5-1 and TRBJ1-1, with D tentatively TRBD1 (6 bases). Germline V gene lookup returns CDR1 SGHRS and CDR2 YFSETQ. Trimming took 4 bases from V and 1 from J, leaving 11 bases between them. There are 14 residues in the CDR3. The CDR3 here is CASSTDSRNTEAFF. CDR3 coding DNA: TGCGCCAGCAGCACGGACAGCCGGAACACTGAAGCTTTCTTT.

The chain combines TRBV15 with TRBJ2-5; the match to TRBD1 covers 11 bases. There are 16 residues in the CDR3. Trimming removed 1 base from V and 8 bases from J; junction bases left unmatched: 9. Germline values: CDR1 LNHNV, CDR2 YYDKDF (reference sequence). The CDR3 nucleotides are TGTGCCACCAGCAGAGTCCGGCCTGGGACAGGGGGTACCCAGTACTTC. This encodes CATSRVRPGTGGTQYF.

The V call is TRBV13, the J call TRBJ2-3, with TRBD2 matching 9 bases. The CDR3 spans 21 residues. The germline gives CDR1 PRHDT, CDR2 FYEKMQ (reference sequence). V trimming: 0 bases; J trimming: 4 bases; junction bases outside the gene matches: 20. The CDR3 DNA follows: TGTGCCAGCAGCTTAGGCACCCCAACCAGAACGAGCGGGGGGTTGTCAGATACGCAGTATTTT. Protein product: CASSLGTPTRTSGGLSDTQYF.

This clone came up a few times. The gene calls are TRBV28 and TRBJ1-2; 9 nucleotides align to TRBD1. This CDR3 contains 14 residues. Per the germline V gene, CDR1 is MDHEN and CDR2 is SYDVKM. J was trimmed by 2 bases and V by 5 bases; bases with no gene match: 3. In DNA form, the CDR3 reads TGTGCCAGCAGTACTGGGACAGGGAACTATGGCTACACCTTC. The encoded protein is CASSTGTGNYGYTF.